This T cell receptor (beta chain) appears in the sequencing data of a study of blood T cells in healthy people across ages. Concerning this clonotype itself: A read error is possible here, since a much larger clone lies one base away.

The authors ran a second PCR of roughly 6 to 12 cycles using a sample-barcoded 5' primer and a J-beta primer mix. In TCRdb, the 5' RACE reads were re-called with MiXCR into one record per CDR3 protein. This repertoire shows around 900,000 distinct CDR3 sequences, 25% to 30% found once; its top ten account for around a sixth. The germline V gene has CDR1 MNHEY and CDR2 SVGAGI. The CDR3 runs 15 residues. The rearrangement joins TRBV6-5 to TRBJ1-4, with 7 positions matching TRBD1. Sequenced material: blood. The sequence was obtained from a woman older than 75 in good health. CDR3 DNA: TGTGCCAGCAGAAGGGACAGCGTCCTGGGTGAAAAACTGATTTTT. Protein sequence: CASRRDSVLGEKLIF.